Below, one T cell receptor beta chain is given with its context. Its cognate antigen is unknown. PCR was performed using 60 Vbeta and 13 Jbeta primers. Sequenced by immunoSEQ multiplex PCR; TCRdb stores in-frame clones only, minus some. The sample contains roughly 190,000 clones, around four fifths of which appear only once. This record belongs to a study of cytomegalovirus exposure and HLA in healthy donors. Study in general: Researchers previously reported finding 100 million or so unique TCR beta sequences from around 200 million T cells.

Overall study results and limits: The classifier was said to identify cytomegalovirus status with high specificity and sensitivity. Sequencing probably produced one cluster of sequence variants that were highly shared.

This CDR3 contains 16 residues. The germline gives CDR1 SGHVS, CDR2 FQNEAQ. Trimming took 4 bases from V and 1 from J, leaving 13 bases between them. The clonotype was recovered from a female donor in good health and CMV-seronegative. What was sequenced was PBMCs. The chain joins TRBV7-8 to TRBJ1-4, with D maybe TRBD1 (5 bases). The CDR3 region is CASSSTHGGTNEKLFF. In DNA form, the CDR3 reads TGTGCCAGCAGCTCCACGCACGGGGGAACTAATGAAAAACTGTTTTTT.